Shown below are 17 T cell receptor beta chains from a single sample sequenced in a study of OX40 agonist ivuxolimab in advanced cancers. The table came from immunoSEQ multiplex PCR; TCRdb's copy has only in-frame clones and leaves some out. The sample carries tens of thousands of clones, 80% to 90% recorded once. The specimen was CD4+ or CD8+ T cells sorted from blood, collected in a trial of the OX40 agonist ivuxolimab. The receptors originated from an adult with an advanced solid tumor such as melanoma, head and neck, liver or kidney cancer.

The chain joins TRBV27 to TRBJ1-4; D is undetermined. The CDR3 runs 16 residues. Germline lookup yields CDR1 MNHEY and CDR2 SMNVEV (reference sequence). V lost 8 bases and J lost 0, with 16 bases in between. This CDR3 reads CASRRWDRATNEKLFF. The CDR3, as DNA: TGTGCCAGCCGTCGGTGGGATCGAGCAACTAATGAAAAACTGTTTTTT.

The gene calls are TRBV19 and TRBJ1-2; TRBD1 might be the D (6 bases). The V and J ends lost 8 bases and 14 bases respectively, with 21 bases between them. CDR3 size: 12 residues. Germline loops: CDR1 LNHDA, CDR2 SQIVND (reference sequence). The DNA for the CDR3 is TGTGCCAGTCGAACGGCAGGGGAGGTAGATACCTTC. This gives the protein CASRTAGEVDTF.

The chain links TRBV9 to TRBJ1-5; a possible D gene is TRBD1 (5 bases). V was shortened by 4 bases and J by 4 bases, with 12 bases between the two germline ends. CDR3 length: 14 amino acids. The germline gives CDR1 SGDLS, CDR2 YYNGEE. CDR3 protein: CASSQWGENQPQHF. DNA of the CDR3: TGTGCCAGCAGCCAGTGGGGGGAAAATCAGCCCCAGCATTTT.

The chain links TRBV4-2 to TRBJ2-1; TRBD2 aligns across 11 bases. The J segment lost 13 bases and the V segment lost 3 bases, leaving 11 bases of the junction unmatched. Germline-derived CDR1 and CDR2 are LGHNA and YNFKEQ. This CDR3 has 15 residues. The CDR3 region is CASSHFLAGGRSQFF. Here the CDR3 DNA reads TGTGCCAGCAGCCATTTCTTAGCGGGGGGGCGCAGCCAGTTCTTC.

This chain links TRBV6-1 with TRBJ2-7; TRBD2 agrees at 10 bases. The CDR3 spans 15 residues. Germline CDR1 and CDR2: MNHNS and SASEGT. Losses at the gene ends were 6 bases for V and 6 bases for J; bases not matched to a gene: 11. The CDR3 here is CASSPTPSGGVEQYF. CDR3 nucleotides: TGTGCCAGCAGCCCAACCCCTAGCGGGGGAGTCGAGCAGTACTTC.

This clone came up once. The chain is built from TRBV4-3 and TRBJ2-7; unclear D gene. Looked up from germline, CDR1 is LGHNA and CDR2 is YSLEER. Trimming cost V 1 base and J 1 base, with 8 bases left between them. CDR3 length equals 14 residues. CDR3 sequence reads: CASSQGLASYEQYF. DNA for the CDR3: TGCGCCAGCAGCCAAGGACTTGCTTCCTACGAGCAGTACTTC.

The chain links TRBV9 to TRBJ1-1; D not certain. The CDR3 is made up of 12 amino acids. The germline V and J ends were trimmed by 4 bases and 0 bases, with 4 bases remaining between them. Germline V gene sequence: CDR1 SGDLS, CDR2 YYNGEE. The CDR3 is CASSRVNTEAFF. The CDR3 region has the DNA TGTGCCAGCAGCCGTGTGAACACTGAAGCTTTCTTT.

V is TRBV9 and J is TRBJ2-5, with TRBD2 matching 9 bases. The CDR3 contains 17 residues. After removal of 1 base from V and 4 bases from J, the junction contained 11 bases not matched to a gene. Per the germline V gene, CDR1 is SGDLS and CDR2 is YYNGEE. CDR3 region: CASSVFGGGAVTETQYF. CDR3 nucleotide sequence: TGTGCCAGCAGCGTATTTGGCGGGGGGGCCGTCACAGAGACCCAGTACTTC.

The rearrangement uses TRBV19 and TRBJ1-2, with D uncertain. This CDR3 spans 12 amino acids. Germline V lookup: CDR1 LNHDA, CDR2 SQIVND (reference sequence). V was pared by 1 base and J by 4 bases, with 4 bases between. Here the CDR3 DNA reads TGTGCCAGTAGTATAGCCGGCTATGGCTACACCTTC. Its translation: CASSIAGYGYTF.

The chain recombines TRBV6-6 with TRBJ2-5; the D gene could be TRBD1 or TRBD2 (6 bases each). The V gene's germline CDR1 is MNHNY and CDR2 SVGAGI (reference sequence). Trimming removed 6 bases from V and 1 base from J, with 18 bases in between. This CDR3 comprises 16 residues. The CDR3 loop is CASSRRGQGFQETQYF. The CDR3 nucleotides read TGTGCCAGCAGCCGCCGGGGGCAGGGCTTCCAAGAGACCCAGTACTTC.

This chain joins TRBV4-3 and TRBJ1-5, with no clear D. Looked up from germline, CDR1 is LGHNA and CDR2 is YSLEER. This CDR3 is 15 amino acids long. V shed 0 bases and J shed 4 bases, with 10 bases lying between them. The DNA for the CDR3 is TGCGCCAGCAGCCAAGATTCGGTTGGGAATCAGCCCCAGCATTTT. Translating gives CASSQDSVGNQPQHF.

V usage is TRBV7-3 and J usage is TRBJ1-2; 9 bases are a match to TRBD1. This CDR3 contains 15 residues. With V trimmed by 5 bases and J by 6 bases, 10 bases remained unmatched. Germline lookup yields CDR1 SGHTA and CDR2 FQGTGA. The CDR3 bases are TGTGCCAGCAGCACTCCGGGACAGGGAAGGGATGGCTACACCTTC. Translation: CASSTPGQGRDGYTF.

The rearrangement joins TRBV11-3 to TRBJ1-2; D is perhaps TRBD1 (5 bases). In germline, CDR1 is SGHNT, CDR2 YENEEA. V lost 5 bases and J lost 4, with 11 bases in between. This CDR3 is 13 amino acids long. The CDR3, as DNA: TGTGCCAGCAGCCCAGGGTTCGGCTATGGCTACACCTTC. Amino acids: CASSPGFGYGYTF.

The chain employs TRBV15 and TRBJ2-3; D may be TRBD2 (7 bases). Germline V lookup: CDR1 LNHNV, CDR2 YYDKDF (reference sequence). The CDR3 extends over 18 amino acids. Trimming stripped 0 bases from V and 2 bases from J, with 18 bases between. CDR3 loop: CATSRDRGEGPTTDTQYF. The CDR3 DNA reads TGTGCCACCAGCAGAGATAGGGGGGAGGGCCCCACCACAGATACGCAGTATTTT.

This clone was counted once. The rearrangement joins TRBV4-2 to TRBJ2-7; D is unclear. There are 13 residues in the CDR3. Germline V CDR1 and CDR2: LGHNA, YNFKEQ. The ends were cut back, 2 bases at V and 5 bases at J, with 10 bases in the middle. CDR3 nucleotides: TGTGCCAGCAGCCAAAGTCCTCCCGACGAGCAGTACTTC. This gives the protein CASSQSPPDEQYF.

The chain has TRBV4-3 and TRBJ1-1; D call uncertain. The V end was cut by 0 bases, the J end by 2 bases, with 10 bases between. This CDR3 spans 15 amino acids. The germline gives CDR1 LGHNA, CDR2 YSLEER. This CDR3 is CASSQDGRPNTEAFF. The CDR3 DNA sequence: TGCGCCAGCAGCCAAGATGGGCGGCCAAACACTGAAGCTTTCTTT.

V and J are TRBV5-1 and TRBJ2-1; 11 positions agree with TRBD2. Germline CDR1 SGHRS, CDR2 YFSETQ. V lost 2 bases, J lost 7 bases, and 5 bases stayed unmatched. The CDR3 length is 15 residues. The CDR3 reads CASSFSVAGGNEQFF. DNA for the CDR3: TGCGCCAGCAGCTTCTCGGTAGCGGGGGGGAATGAGCAGTTCTTC.